This T cell receptor (beta chain) was recovered during a study of CDR3 diversity in severe acne (dated by TCRdb to between 2018 and 2020). Receptors were amplified or captured by PCR. Instrument used: Illumina HiSeq 2000. The public reads were run again by TCRdb, first through fastp at Q25 and then through MiXCR, and only productive beta chains were kept. A single entry per CDR3 protein holds the most common genes and DNA from its merged rows. Across this sample there are about 76,000 distinct CDR3 sequences, with under 65% seen only once. Around 15% of the sample is held by the ten biggest clonotypes. The germline V end is reduced by 0 bases and the J end by 2 bases; junction bases left unmatched: 16. The germline V gene encodes CDR1 MNHNY and CDR2 SVGAGI (reference sequence). Its CDR3 holds 20 amino acids, cysteine through phenylalanine. Solely the CDR3 DNA is kept, with 60 bases framed from the first base.

This clonotype was observed many times. No antigen is known for it. No per-base quality is available; no much larger clone lies one base away. The clonotype originates from a male donor in good health, without acne. The sequencing sample was made of blood. This receptor chain uses TRBV6-6 and TRBJ2-1; TRBD2 agrees with 7 junctional bases. Read as DNA, the sequence is TGTGCCAGCAGTTACTCGAGGGCCCTTGTGGCGGGAGCGCCCTACAATGAGCAGTTCTTC. Translated, it reads CASSYSRALVAGAPYNEQFF.